One and the same sample provided the 15 T cell receptor beta chains below, sequenced in a study of CD4 T cells in relation to SARS-CoV-2 and coronaviruses. TCRdb keeps only in-frame clones here, not all; method: immunoSEQ multiplex PCR. The sample contains approximately 24,000 clones, around four fifths of which appear only once. Before the COVID-19 pandemic, during about 2011-2019, CD4+ T cells were taken from unexposed donors. After less than 11 days of culture, CD4+ T cells were isolated. What these receptors recognize is not known. The sequenced sample was CD4+ T cells from PBMCs, cultured in vitro. These TCRs come from a human donor in good health.

The chain joins TRBV5-4 to TRBJ2-1; 9 nucleotides agree with TRBD1. V dropped 4 bases and J dropped 7; count of bases not matched to a gene: 12. The germline V gene has CDR1 SGHNT and CDR2 YYREEE (reference sequence). The CDR3 sequence is 16 residues long. CDR3 region: CASSARDRVWYNEQFF. The CDR3 DNA follows: TGTGCCAGCAGCGCTAGGGACAGGGTTTGGTATAATGAGCAGTTCTTC.

The V call is TRBV5-1, the J call TRBJ1-4; D remains ambiguous. With 3 bases removed from V and 5 bases from J, the gap between germline ends came to 11 bases. The CDR3 contains 14 residues. In germline, CDR1 is SGHRS, CDR2 YFSETQ. This CDR3 reads CASSYRAENEKLFF. The CDR3 bases are TGCGCCAGCAGCTATCGGGCAGAGAATGAAAAACTGTTTTTT.

The chain recombines TRBV20-1 with TRBJ2-1; D not certain. The CDR3 totals 11 residues. The ends were cut back, 6 bases at V and 10 bases at J, with 13 bases in the middle. From germline, CDR1 is DFQATT and CDR2 SNEGSKA (reference sequence). CDR3 loop: CSAKTPAEQFF. The CDR3, as DNA: TGCAGTGCCAAGACTCCCGCGGAGCAGTTCTTC.

This clone was detected once. The rearrangement joins TRBV10-3 to TRBJ2-2; D gene ambiguous. Germline V lookup: CDR1 ENHRY, CDR2 SYGVKD. The CDR3 sequence is 13 residues long. The V end was cut by 2 bases, the J end by 1 base, with 2 bases between. CDR3 sequence (DNA): TGTGCCATCAGTGAGGAGAACACCGGGGAGCTGTTTTTT. This gives the protein CAISEENTGELFF.

This chain connects TRBV19 to TRBJ2-3; 8 bases fit TRBD1. The CDR3 is 14 amino acids. Trimming took 7 bases from V and 0 from J; bases not matched to a gene: 3. CDR1 is LNHDA and CDR2 is SQIVND in the germline V gene (reference sequence). The CDR3 reads CASTRQGSTDTQYF. CDR3 nucleotide sequence: TGTGCCAGTACCCGACAGGGGAGCACAGATACGCAGTATTTT.

This clone was seen once. V is TRBV6-4 and J is TRBJ1-1, with D hard to call. The ends were cut back, 4 bases at V and 5 bases at J, with 11 bases in the middle. The CDR3 loop spans 13 amino acids. In germline, CDR1 is MRHNA, CDR2 SNTAGT. CDR3 in DNA: TGTGCCAGCAGTGTTAACGTCGGGACTGAAGCTTTCTTT. Translation gives CASSVNVGTEAFF.

This clone was seen once. V is TRBV18 and J is TRBJ2-5; the D gene is possibly TRBD2 (7 bases). V was clipped by 2 bases and J by 5 bases, with 12 bases between them. The CDR3 length is 14 residues. In germline, CDR1 is KGHSH, CDR2 LQKENI. This CDR3 reads CASSPRGGPETQYF. Written as DNA, the CDR3 is TGTGCCAGCTCACCAAGGGGGGGTCCGGAGACCCAGTACTTC.

This clone was detected only a few times. This chain joins TRBV13 and TRBJ2-7; 7 nucleotides align to TRBD1. The CDR3 has 14 amino acids. CDR1 and CDR2 (germline): PRHDT, FYEKMQ (reference sequence). Trimming took 5 bases from V and 0 from J; bases not matched to a gene: 4. The CDR3 protein is CASSRTGSSYEQYF. DNA for the CDR3: TGTGCCAGCAGCCGGACAGGTTCCTCCTACGAGCAGTACTTC. The full variable domain, its missing parts supplied by reference TRBV13 and TRBJ2-7, is AAGVIQSPRHLIKEKRETATLKCYPIPRHDTVYWYQQGPGQDPQFLISFYEKMQSDKGSIPDRFSAQQFSDYHSELNMSSLELGDSALYFCASSRTGSSYEQYFGPGTRLTVT.

V and J are TRBV3-1 (or the pseudogene TRBV3-2) and TRBJ1-4; D is ambiguous. CDR1 is LGHDT and CDR2 is YNNKEL in the germline V gene (reference sequence). V lost 2 bases and J 5 bases, leaving 15 bases between the germline ends. The CDR3 runs to 16 residues. The CDR3 DNA reads TGTGCCAGCAGCCAATTCCTCGGCGGGTTGAATGAAAAACTGTTTTTT. This sequence encodes CASSQFLGGLNEKLFF.

V usage is TRBV5-4 and J usage is TRBJ2-7; 13 nucleotides line up with TRBD2. The CDR3 length is 16 residues. CDR1 is SGHNT and CDR2 is YYREEE in the germline V gene (reference sequence). Unmatched junction bases numbered 8, after V lost 5 bases and J lost 3 bases. CDR3: CASRPGLAGVGYEQYF. Here the CDR3 DNA reads TGTGCCAGCAGGCCTGGACTAGCGGGAGTGGGCTACGAGCAGTACTTC.

CDR3 nucleotides: TGTGCCAGCAGCTTAACCCCCGGGGGGCTAGCGGAGACCCAGTACTTC. Translated: CASSLTPGGLAETQYF. The chain joins TRBV7-9 to TRBJ2-5, with D possibly matching TRBD2 (7 bases). V was shortened by 2 bases and J by 5 bases, with 18 bases between the two germline ends. The length of the CDR3 is 16 residues. CDR1 SEHNR and CDR2 FQNEAQ come from the germline V gene (reference sequence).

J is TRBJ1-1 and V is TRBV5-1; D perhaps matches TRBD1 (6 bases). The CDR3 runs 16 residues. Trimming took off 2 bases at V and 1 base at J, with 15 bases between the two ends. CDR1 SGHRS and CDR2 YFSETQ come from the germline V gene. Written as DNA, the CDR3 is TGCGCCAGCAGCTTAGCCCTACAGGGTACGAACACTGAAGCTTTCTTT. Its protein product is CASSLALQGTNTEAFF.

The V gene is TRBV12-3 or TRBV12-4, the J gene TRBJ2-7; unclear D gene. Between the trimmed V and J ends, which lost 3 bases and 3 bases, there was a span of 9 bases. The CDR3 covers 13 residues. The CDR3 loop is CASSLRTVYEQYF. The CDR3 DNA reads as TGTGCCAGCAGTTTGAGGACGGTCTACGAGCAGTACTTC.

The genes are TRBV30 and TRBJ2-1; no firm D call. Germline-derived CDR1 and CDR2 are GTSNPN and SVGIG (reference sequence). The CDR3 covers 14 residues. V dropped 0 bases and J dropped 5 bases, with 11 bases sitting between them. CDR3 amino acids: CAWSVTAGDNEQFF. CDR3 nucleotides: TGTGCCTGGAGTGTTACCGCAGGCGACAATGAGCAGTTCTTC.

V gene TRBV5-1 combines with J gene TRBJ2-7, with TRBD1 matching over 9 bases. V dropped 3 bases and J dropped 1; count of bases not matched to a gene: 5. This CDR3 comprises 15 residues. Germline V gives CDR1 SGHRS, CDR2 YFSETQ. For the CDR3, the DNA is TGCGCCAGCAGCTCGGCCGGGACAGGGTCCTACGAGCAGTACTTC. Encoded protein: CASSSAGTGSYEQYF.